The 19 T cell receptor beta chains presented below share a single source sample, sequenced in a study of graft-versus-host responses after intestinal transplantation. Using immunoSEQ multiplex PCR, the repertoire was profiled, and TCRdb retains in-frame clones only, with some absent. The table has about 92,000 clones, under 85% seen once. These receptors' antigens are unknown. The sample in question was unstimulated CD8+ T cells sorted from spleen or lymph node cells, obtained before intestinal transplant. These TCRs come from a human donor who received an intestinal transplant.

This chain uses TRBV11-2 with TRBJ2-7; 7 bases line up with TRBD1. Germline V gene sequence: CDR1 SGHAT, CDR2 FQNNGV. The length of the CDR3 is 14 residues. V lost 2 bases to trimming and J lost 7 bases; unmatched junction nucleotides: 8. The CDR3: CASSLWTGDREQYF. DNA of the CDR3: TGTGCCAGCAGCTTATGGACAGGTGATAGGGAGCAGTACTTC.

In its sample, this clone was seen once. This CDR3 is also generated by other DNA sequences in the sample. The chain combines TRBV10-3 with TRBJ2-6; D is tentatively TRBD1 or TRBD2 (6 bases each). The CDR3 spans 17 residues. With 3 bases removed from V and 2 bases from J, the gap between germline ends came to 14 bases. Germline values: CDR1 ENHRY, CDR2 SYGVKD. The CDR3 loop is CAISDVGGATGANVLTF. DNA for the CDR3: TGTGCCATCAGTGACGTGGGGGGCGCGACTGGGGCCAACGTCCTGACTTTC.

In its sample, this clone was seen a few times. V gene TRBV6-1 combines with J gene TRBJ1-2, with a tentative D call TRBD1 (5 bases). The V end was cut by 2 bases, the J end by 5 bases, with 12 bases between. CDR1 and CDR2 from the germline V gene are MNHNS and SASEGT. This CDR3 is 14 amino acids long. The chain's CDR3 is CASSEWGTGYGYTF. The CDR3 bases are TGTGCCAGCAGTGAATGGGGCACGGGGTATGGCTACACCTTC.

The table lists this clone with a few counts. The gene calls are TRBV9 and TRBJ2-5; no clear D. With 4 bases removed from V and 1 base from J, the gap between germline ends came to 2 bases. This CDR3 is built from 11 residues. CDR1 is SGDLS and CDR2 is YYNGEE in the germline V gene. The CDR3 reads CASSPQETQYF. The CDR3 DNA reads as TGTGCCAGCAGCCCCCAAGAGACCCAGTACTTC.

J is TRBJ2-5 and V is TRBV6-1, with no clear D. Between the trimmed V and J ends, which lost 6 bases and 0 bases, there was a span of 5 bases. The germline gives CDR1 MNHNS, CDR2 SASEGT. The CDR3 loop spans 12 amino acids. The DNA of the CDR3 is TGTGCCAGCAGCGCGTACCAAGAGACCCAGTACTTC. Translation: CASSAYQETQYF.

The chain combines TRBV19 with TRBJ2-7; 8 bases map to TRBD1. With V trimmed by 5 bases and J by 3 bases, 6 bases remained unmatched. This CDR3 comprises 14 residues. Germline loops: CDR1 LNHDA, CDR2 SQIVND (reference sequence). The CDR3 DNA reads TGTGCCAGTAGTTCCGGGACAGGCAACTACGAGCAGTACTTC. This codes for CASSSGTGNYEQYF.

The chain uses TRBV5-6 and TRBJ2-5; TRBD1 agrees at 7 bases. CDR3 size: 13 residues. Germline-derived CDR1 and CDR2 are SGHDT and YYEEEE. V lost 4 bases to trimming and J lost 2 bases; unmatched junction nucleotides: 2. DNA for the CDR3: TGTGCCAGCAGCCCACAGGGGCAAGAGACCCAGTACTTC. Residues: CASSPQGQETQYF.

In DNA, the CDR3 is TGTGCCAGCTCACCACCAACAGCGCTGTACACAGATACGCAGTATTTT. Its translation: CASSPPTALYTDTQYF. The chain employs TRBV18 and TRBJ2-3; D unresolved. V lost 0 bases, J lost 2 bases, and 12 bases lay in between. The germline CDR1 and CDR2 sequences are KGHSH and LQKENI. The CDR3 covers 16 residues.

This rearrangement joins TRBV28 to TRBJ2-5; 10 nucleotides line up with TRBD2. V shed 5 bases, J shed 5 bases, and the junction held 8 bases outside the gene matches. Germline V gene data show CDR1 as MDHEN and CDR2 as SYDVKM. This CDR3 comprises 15 residues. CDR3 sequence reads: CASSPLIAGGETQYF. The CDR3 DNA is TGTGCCAGCAGTCCCCTTATAGCGGGAGGCGAGACCCAGTACTTC.

About this clone itself: The sample has other DNA sequences that encode this CDR3 too. The chain is built from TRBV27 and TRBJ2-3, with 16 bases that match TRBD2. Germline trimming cut 4 bases from V and 6 bases from J; bases unmatched to any gene: 19. Germline CDR1 and CDR2: MNHEY and SMNVEV (reference sequence). This CDR3 spans 21 amino acids. The CDR3 protein is CASSSWTAPGLAGGPRDTQYF. DNA for the CDR3: TGTGCCAGCAGTTCCTGGACAGCCCCGGGACTAGCGGGGGGGCCACGCGATACGCAGTATTTT.

This clone occurred a few times. The rearrangement links TRBV11-2 to TRBJ2-1; TRBD2 aligns across 14 bases. Germline CDR1 SGHAT, CDR2 FQNNGV. Trimming cost V 3 bases and J 8 bases; bases outside gene matches: 3. The CDR3 sequence is 15 residues long. CDR3 amino acids: CASSFGTSGSDEQFF. The CDR3 DNA reads TGTGCCAGCAGCTTCGGGACTAGCGGGAGCGATGAGCAGTTCTTC.

This chain connects TRBV11-2 to TRBJ2-7; 7 bases are a match to TRBD2. Per the germline V gene, CDR1 is SGHAT and CDR2 is FQNNGV. This CDR3 has 16 residues. With 8 bases clipped from V and 0 bases from J, the junction kept 13 bases outside the gene matches. The CDR3 loop is CASRSAGVTLSYEQYF. The CDR3 bases are TGTGCCAGCCGGTCGGCGGGAGTTACCCTCTCCTACGAGCAGTACTTC.

The genes are TRBV6-5 and TRBJ1-5, with a weak D call TRBD1 (6 bases). This CDR3 contains 14 residues. The V gene's germline CDR1 is MNHEY and CDR2 SVGAGI. V was pared by 5 bases and J by 5 bases, with 13 bases between. The CDR3 here is CASSVGRGYQPQHF. The CDR3 DNA reads as TGTGCCAGCAGTGTGGGCAGGGGTTATCAGCCCCAGCATTTT.

CDR3 protein: CSVVRPGRDYGYTF. CDR3 sequence (DNA): TGCAGCGTTGTACGTCCAGGGAGAGACTATGGCTACACCTTC. This sequence joins TRBV29-1 and TRBJ1-2; TRBD1 is a possible D gene (5 bases). The CDR3 length is 14 residues. Germline CDR1 reads SQVTM; CDR2 reads ANQGSEA. The V gene lost 4 bases and the J gene lost 3 bases, with 15 bases spanning the gap.

V and J are TRBV7-3 and TRBJ2-1; D could derive from TRBD1 or TRBD2 (5 bases each). V lost 5 bases, J lost 8 bases, and 13 bases lay in between. CDR3 length: 13 amino acids. Germline values: CDR1 SGHTA, CDR2 FQGTGA. The CDR3 sequence is CASSRRGVDEQFF. Here the CDR3 DNA reads TGTGCCAGCAGCCGAAGAGGGGTCGATGAGCAGTTCTTC.

The chain combines TRBV5-4 with TRBJ1-4, with a weak D call TRBD1 (5 bases). The CDR3 covers 14 residues. Germline lookup yields CDR1 SGHNT and CDR2 YYREEE (reference sequence). V was trimmed by 1 base and J by 4 bases, leaving 8 bases between them. The CDR3 spells CASSLWGINEKLFF. The DNA for the CDR3 is TGTGCCAGCAGCTTGTGGGGGATTAATGAAAAACTGTTTTTT.

This chain connects TRBV7-6 to TRBJ2-7; D is ambiguous. Germline CDR1 is SGHVS and CDR2 is FNYEAQ. The CDR3 is 15 amino acids. With 5 bases removed from V and 5 bases from J, the gap between germline ends came to 19 bases. The CDR3 spells CASSPAFGRRNEQYF. CDR3 nucleotides: TGTGCCAGCAGCCCAGCGTTCGGGCGAAGGAACGAGCAGTACTTC. Combining the CDR3 with reference TRBV7-6 and TRBJ2-7 gives the whole variable domain GAGVSQSPRYKVTKRGQDVALRCDPISGHVSLYWYRQALGQGPEFLTYFNYEAQQDKSGLPNDRFSAERPEGSISTLTIQRTEQRDSAMYRCASSPAFGRRNEQYFGPGTRLTVT.

This clone was seen a handful of times. The CDR3 loop is CAWSAGQGARGYTF. As DNA, the CDR3 is TGTGCCTGGAGTGCGGGACAGGGGGCTCGCGGCTACACCTTC. This chain links TRBV30 with TRBJ1-2; TRBD1 matches at 12 bases. Germline CDR1 and CDR2: GTSNPN and SVGIG (reference sequence). The CDR3 is 14 amino acids. Losses at the gene ends were 1 base for V and 8 bases for J; bases not matched to a gene: 5.

This chain uses TRBV5-4 with TRBJ2-7; TRBD2 matches at 11 bases. The CDR3 runs to 15 residues. Germline V CDR1 and CDR2: SGHNT, YYREEE (reference sequence). After removal of 3 bases from V and 3 bases from J, the junction contained 5 bases not matched to a gene. CDR3 DNA sequence: TGTGCCAGCAGCTCCACTAGCGGGGGTAGCTACGAGCAGTACTTC. As protein: CASSSTSGGSYEQYF.